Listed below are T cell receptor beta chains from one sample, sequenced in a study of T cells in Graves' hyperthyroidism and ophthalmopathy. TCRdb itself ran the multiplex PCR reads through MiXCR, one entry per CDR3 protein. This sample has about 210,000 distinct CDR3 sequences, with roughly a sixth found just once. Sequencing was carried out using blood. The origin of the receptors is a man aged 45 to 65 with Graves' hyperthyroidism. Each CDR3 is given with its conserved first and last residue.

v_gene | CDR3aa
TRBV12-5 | CASLASGEDTQYF
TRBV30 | CAGRTSGNTIYF
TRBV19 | CASSEAGGITDTQYF
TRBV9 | CASRTGPSGNTIYF
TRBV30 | CAWTYSTDTQYF
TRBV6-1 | CASSVNVNRNEQFF
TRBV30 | CAWSQNRGGLSDQPQHF
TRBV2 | CASSLRGAGEGEQFF
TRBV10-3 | CAIRGQFEAFF
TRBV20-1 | CSANTRNTEAFF
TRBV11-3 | CASSVQPYEQYF
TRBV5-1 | CASSLPDSGGLYGYTF
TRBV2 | CASSEPQGQGYEKLFF
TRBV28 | CASSLQALADTQYF
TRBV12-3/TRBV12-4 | CASSLRRQGQPQHF
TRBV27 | CASSLVWGSNQPQHF
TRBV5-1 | CASSLGNTEPQHF
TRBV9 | CASSVGTLSFYGYTF
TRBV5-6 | CASSSKQGGYYGYTF
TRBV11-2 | CASSPLAGVQETQYF
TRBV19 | CASRNRAKTYGYTF
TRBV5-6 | CASSLLGRSGYTF
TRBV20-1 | CSAPTSGAAPEQFF
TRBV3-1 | CASSQEGTASGANVLTF
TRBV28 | CASTTLTAFPSYGYTF
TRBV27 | CASSLKGSGEKLFF
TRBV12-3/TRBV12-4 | CASPWTSGNTNTGELFF
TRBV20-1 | CSARDPKREDPGELFF
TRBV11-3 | CASSLGSGRTTGELFF
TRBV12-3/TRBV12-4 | CASSFRTANTGELFF
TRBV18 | CASSPLAGVEQYF
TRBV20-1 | CSASLNRVWNEQFF
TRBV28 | CASTWLSGGTDTQYF
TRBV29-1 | CSAGQVLYEQYF
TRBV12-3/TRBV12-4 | CASSGENQETQYF